A single sample gave rise to the 18 T cell receptor beta chains below, sequenced in a study of sequential checkpoint blockade in melanoma. Clones were read by immunoSEQ multiplex PCR, and TCRdb kept only the in-frame ones, dropping some. The repertoire includes about 28,000 clones, under 85% of them detected once, and about 17% sits in the top ten. As to treatment: randomized to nivolumab then ipilimumab (arm A) or the reverse (arm B). The input for sequencing was CD8+ T cells sorted from blood (inferred from file names), taken from a patient given nivolumab and ipilimumab in sequence. Every receptor here comes from a human donor with melanoma.

This chain links TRBV6-5 with TRBJ1-4; maybe TRBD1 (5 bases). The CDR3 is 15 amino acids. V lost 6 bases to trimming and J lost 8 bases, with 19 bases between them. CDR1 MNHEY and CDR2 SVGAGI come from the germline V gene. The CDR3 here is CASSPVGGNREKLFF. In DNA, the CDR3 is TGTGCCAGCAGCCCCGTCGGGGGTAATAGGGAAAAACTGTTTTTT.

The V and J genes are TRBV6-5 and TRBJ2-7; 9 nucleotides line up with TRBD2. The CDR3 contains 16 residues. Unmatched junction bases numbered 9, after V lost 4 bases and J lost 2 bases. Germline V CDR1 and CDR2: MNHEY, SVGAGI. The CDR3 here is CASSFSPAGGAYEQYF. Written as DNA, the CDR3 is TGTGCCAGCAGTTTTTCCCCGGCGGGAGGGGCCTACGAGCAGTACTTC.

The chain couples TRBV2 to TRBJ2-5; a possible D gene is TRBD1 (6 bases). Germline lookup yields CDR1 SNHLY and CDR2 FYNNEI. Trimming took off 7 bases at V and 1 base at J, with 10 bases between the two ends. This CDR3 is built from 13 residues. In nucleotides, the CDR3 is TGTGCCAGCAAGGGGGAACCCCAAGAGACCCAGTACTTC. Translated: CASKGEPQETQYF.

This clone was seen once. The rearrangement links TRBV4-3 to TRBJ2-1; 8 nucleotides line up with TRBD2. Germline lookup yields CDR1 LGHNA and CDR2 YSLEER. The CDR3 runs to 16 residues. V dropped 3 bases and J dropped 8; count of bases not matched to a gene: 12. CDR3 protein: CASSQEIYGRADEQFF. CDR3 DNA: TGCGCCAGCAGCCAGGAGATTTACGGGAGGGCCGATGAGCAGTTCTTC.

The chain joins TRBV7-9 to TRBJ2-1; 8 positions agree with TRBD1. J was trimmed by 8 bases and V by 5 bases; bases with no gene match: 8. Per the germline V gene, CDR1 is SEHNR and CDR2 is FQNEAQ (reference sequence). CDR3 length: 14 residues. CDR3 nucleotide sequence: TGTGCCAGCAGCCTCAGCTCAGGGGGCCATGAGCAGTTCTTC. Translated: CASSLSSGGHEQFF.

This clone occurred a few times. V gene TRBV28 combines with J gene TRBJ2-5; D perhaps matches TRBD1 (5 bases). V lost 6 bases to trimming and J lost 3 bases, with 17 bases between them. Germline CDR1 MDHEN, CDR2 SYDVKM. There are 15 residues in the CDR3. In DNA form, the CDR3 reads TGTGCCAGCAGCCCCGAACGCAGGGCGAAAGAGACCCAGTACTTC. Translated, it gives CASSPERRAKETQYF. Based on the CDR3 plus reference TRBV28 and TRBJ2-5, the full variable domain is DVKVTQSSRYLVKRTGEKVFLECVQDMDHENMFWYRQDPGLGLRLIYFSYDVKMKEKGDIPEGYSVSREKKERFSLILESASTNQTSMYLCASSPERRAKETQYFGPGTRLLVL.

The chain recombines TRBV29-1 with TRBJ2-4, with D tentatively TRBD2 (6 bases). The CDR3 sequence is 11 residues long. Germline V gene sequence: CDR1 SQVTM, CDR2 ANQGSEA. Trimming removed 3 bases from V and 8 bases from J, with 8 bases in between. This CDR3 reads CSVEGEDIQYF. CDR3 nucleotides: TGCAGCGTTGAGGGGGAGGACATTCAGTACTTC.

This clone showed up just once. The rearrangement uses TRBV18 and TRBJ1-1, with D unresolved. CDR3 length: 14 residues. Trimming took off 0 bases at V and 8 bases at J, with 13 bases between the two ends. Germline V gene lookup returns CDR1 KGHSH and CDR2 LQKENI. The CDR3 is CASSPPPQPGEAFF. CDR3 DNA sequence: TGTGCCAGCTCACCACCTCCTCAACCGGGAGAAGCTTTCTTT.

The J gene is TRBJ2-1, the V gene TRBV7-8, with D perhaps TRBD2 (6 bases). Deletions cut 6 bases from V and 7 bases from J, with 13 bases between. The CDR3 has 13 amino acids. The V gene's germline CDR1 is SGHVS and CDR2 FQNEAQ. The CDR3 loop is CASSLSGGNEQFF. Here the CDR3 DNA reads TGTGCCAGCAGTTTATCCGGAGGGAATGAGCAGTTCTTC. Full variable domain (missing parts from reference TRBV7-8 and TRBJ2-1): GAGVSQSPRYKVAKRGQDVALRCDPISGHVSLFWYQQALGQGPEFLTYFQNEAQLDKSGLPSDRFFAERPEGSVSTLKIQRTQQEDSAVYLCASSLSGGNEQFFGPGTRLTVL.

Of note for this clone: The limits of the CDR3 on the DNA are not certain, so only TCRdb's listed CDR3 is given. The gene calls are TRBV27 and TRBJ1-2. Both ends counted, the CDR3 spans 15 residues. From germline, CDR1 is MNHEY and CDR2 SMNVEV (reference sequence). The CDR3 here is CASSLTLRDFRGYTF.

This clone came up once. The rearrangement uses TRBV7-8 and TRBJ2-7, with TRBD1 matching 8 bases. CDR3 size: 14 residues. The J segment lost 2 bases and the V segment lost 5 bases, leaving 5 bases of the junction unmatched. Germline CDR1 reads SGHVS; CDR2 reads FQNEAQ. CDR3: CASSPGQGPYEQYF. As DNA, the CDR3 is TGTGCCAGCAGCCCAGGACAGGGACCCTACGAGCAGTACTTC.

The rearrangement links TRBV4-1 to TRBJ1-1, with D perhaps matching TRBD1 (5 bases). Germline CDR1 and CDR2: MGHRA and YSYEKL. V was shortened by 2 bases and J by 0 bases, with 7 bases between the two germline ends. The CDR3 totals 14 residues. CDR3 coding DNA: TGCGCCAGCAGCCAACGACAGCTGAACACTGAAGCTTTCTTT. It translates to CASSQRQLNTEAFF.

The CDR3 sequence is CASSQEVDTNYGYTF. The CDR3 region has the DNA TGCGCCAGCAGCCAAGAGGTGGACACGAACTATGGCTACACCTTC. J is TRBJ1-2 and V is TRBV4-1, with D perhaps matching TRBD1 (5 bases). This CDR3 is 15 amino acids long. V lost 0 bases, J lost 2 bases, and 10 bases lay in between. Germline V gene lookup returns CDR1 MGHRA and CDR2 YSYEKL.

The rearrangement uses TRBV6-6 and TRBJ2-2; TRBD2 agrees at 8 bases. Germline V gene sequence: CDR1 MNHNY, CDR2 SVGAGI (reference sequence). The CDR3 spans 16 residues. Trimming at V came to 3 bases and at J to 1 base, leaving 4 bases not matched to a gene. The CDR3 nucleotides read TGTGCCAGCAGTTATTCTAGCGGGTGGAACACCGGGGAGCTGTTTTTT. Translating gives CASSYSSGWNTGELFF.

The chain links TRBV7-6 to TRBJ2-3, with TRBD2 matching over 13 bases. With 4 bases clipped from V and 3 bases from J, the junction kept 4 bases outside the gene matches. The CDR3 extends over 16 amino acids. The germline V gene encodes CDR1 SGHVS and CDR2 FNYEAQ. The CDR3 coding sequence is TGTGCCAGCAGCTCCAAACTAGCGGGGGGGACAGATACGCAGTATTTT. This sequence encodes CASSSKLAGGTDTQYF.

The gene calls are TRBV6-1 and TRBJ1-2; D call uncertain. The germline V gene has CDR1 MNHNS and CDR2 SASEGT. The V end was cut by 7 bases, the J end by 6 bases, with 12 bases between. This CDR3 contains 12 residues. DNA for the CDR3: TGTGCCAGCACCCTCGGGTTCGATGGCTACACCTTC. This translates into CASTLGFDGYTF.

V is TRBV4-2 and J is TRBJ2-7; TRBD2 aligns across 8 bases. Looked up from germline, CDR1 is LGHNA and CDR2 is YNFKEQ. Trimming took 1 base from V and 1 from J; bases not matched to a gene: 6. This CDR3 is built from 16 residues. DNA of the CDR3: TGTGCCAGCAGCCAAGGAATAGGCGGGGGGTCCTACGAGCAGTACTTC. As protein: CASSQGIGGGSYEQYF.

The V and J genes are TRBV9 and TRBJ2-2; possibly TRBD1 for D (6 bases). The CDR3 loop spans 14 amino acids. Germline V gene data show CDR1 as SGDLS and CDR2 as YYNGEE. V lost 3 bases, J lost 1 base, and 7 bases lay in between. As DNA, the CDR3 is TGTGCCAGCAGCGAACAGGGGAACACCGGGGAGCTGTTTTTT. Its protein is CASSEQGNTGELFF.